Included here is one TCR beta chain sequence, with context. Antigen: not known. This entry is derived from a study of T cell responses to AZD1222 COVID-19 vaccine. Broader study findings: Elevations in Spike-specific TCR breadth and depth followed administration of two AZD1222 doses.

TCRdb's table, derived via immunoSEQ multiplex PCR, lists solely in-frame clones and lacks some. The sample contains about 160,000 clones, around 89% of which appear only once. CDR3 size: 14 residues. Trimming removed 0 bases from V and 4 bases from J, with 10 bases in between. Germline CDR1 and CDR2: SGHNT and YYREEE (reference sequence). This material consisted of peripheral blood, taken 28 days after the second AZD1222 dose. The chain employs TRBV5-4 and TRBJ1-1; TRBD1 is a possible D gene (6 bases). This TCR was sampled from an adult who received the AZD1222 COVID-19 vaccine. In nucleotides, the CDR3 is TGTGCCAGCAGCTTGGTAGGGGGACGCACTGAAGCTTTCTTT. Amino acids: CASSLVGGRTEAFF.